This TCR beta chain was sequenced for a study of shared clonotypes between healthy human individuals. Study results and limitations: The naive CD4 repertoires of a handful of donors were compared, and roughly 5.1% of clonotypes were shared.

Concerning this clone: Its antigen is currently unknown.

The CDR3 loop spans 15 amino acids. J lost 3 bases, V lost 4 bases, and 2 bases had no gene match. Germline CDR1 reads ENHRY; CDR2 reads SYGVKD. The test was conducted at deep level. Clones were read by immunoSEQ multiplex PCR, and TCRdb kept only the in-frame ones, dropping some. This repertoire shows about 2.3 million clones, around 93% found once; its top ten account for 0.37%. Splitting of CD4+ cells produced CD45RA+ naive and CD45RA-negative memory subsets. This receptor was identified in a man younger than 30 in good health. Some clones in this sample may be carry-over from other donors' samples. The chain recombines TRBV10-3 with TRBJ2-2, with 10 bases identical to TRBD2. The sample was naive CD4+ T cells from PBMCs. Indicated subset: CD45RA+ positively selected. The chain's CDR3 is CAISGLAGDTGELFF. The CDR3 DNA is TGTGCCATCAGTGGCCTAGCGGGAGACACCGGGGAGCTGTTTTTT.